The 3 T cell receptor beta chains reported below all come from one sample, sequenced in a study of T-cell reconstitution after alpha-beta-depleted transplantation in children. TCRbeta library preparation incorporated unique molecular identifiers. TCRdb used MiXCR to reprocess the PCR reads, holding one entry per CDR3 protein. The data hold roughly 300,000 distinct CDR3 sequences, with 9.9% observed a single time. This specimen consisted of PBMCs from the stem cell graft donor, obtained from the stem cell graft. The origin of the receptors is a human donor who donated a stem cell graft to a child with SCID.

This clonotype was observed at least ten times. The V gene is TRBV5-1, the J gene TRBJ2-6; TRBD1 aligns across 8 bases. CDR1 is SGHRS and CDR2 is YFSETQ in the germline V gene. V trimming: 4 bases; J trimming: 2 bases; junction bases outside the gene matches: 11. The CDR3 is 18 residues long. DNA for the CDR3: TGCGCCAGCAGCCCCATGACAGGGGAGGTAACTGGGGCCAACGTCCTGACTTTC. Translating it yields CASSPMTGEVTGANVLTF.

The chain recombines TRBV3-1 with TRBJ2-7, with D tentatively TRBD1 (6 bases). With 1 base removed from V and 2 bases from J, the gap between germline ends came to 12 bases. CDR1 is LGHDT and CDR2 is YNNKEL in the germline V gene (reference sequence). This CDR3 is 15 amino acids long. The CDR3 protein is CASSQAVQGPYEQYF. CDR3 DNA: TGTGCCAGCAGCCAAGCCGTACAGGGCCCCTACGAGCAGTACTTC.

This rearrangement joins TRBV12-3 or TRBV12-4 to TRBJ2-5; 7 positions agree with TRBD2. V lost 3 bases, J lost 5 bases, and 6 bases stayed unmatched. The CDR3 has 14 residues. The CDR3 spells CASSFSGEGETQYF. CDR3 nucleotide sequence: TGTGCCAGCAGTTTCTCTGGGGAGGGGGAGACCCAGTACTTC.